The 15 T cell receptor beta chains presented below share a single source sample, sequenced in a study of early T cells in non-severe SARS-CoV-2 infection. TCRdb re-called the 5' RACE reads with MiXCR, one entry per CDR3 protein. This table holds about 84,000 distinct CDR3 sequences, roughly an eighth found once. Specimen: whole blood. The receptor source for this set is an adult who was a healthcare worker with PCR-confirmed SARS-CoV-2 infection or an uninfected control (not recorded which).

The V gene is TRBV29-1, the J gene TRBJ2-1, with TRBD2 matching 11 bases. Germline CDR1 is SQVTM and CDR2 is ANQGSEA. The V and J ends lost 7 bases and 9 bases, in that order; junction bases with no gene match: 5. This CDR3 region has 12 residues. CDR3 DNA: TGCAGCGAGACTAGCGGGGAGGGTGAGCAGTTCTTC. It translates to CSETSGEGEQFF.

J is TRBJ2-3 and V is TRBV4-2; D possibly corresponds to TRBD1 (5 bases). Germline V gene lookup returns CDR1 LGHNA and CDR2 YNFKEQ. This CDR3 contains 16 residues. Trimming took off 5 bases at V and 2 bases at J, with 17 bases between the two ends. The CDR3 DNA sequence: TGTGCCAGCAGCGCCAAAGAGACAGATCTCACAGATACGCAGTATTTT. This gives the protein CASSAKETDLTDTQYF.

In this sample, this clonotype turned up many times. The gene calls are TRBV5-1 and TRBJ2-1; 7 nucleotides agree with TRBD1. V trimming: 5 bases; J trimming: 5 bases; junction bases outside the gene matches: 7. The CDR3 is 14 residues long. Germline V gene lookup returns CDR1 SGHRS and CDR2 YFSETQ. The DNA for the CDR3 is TGCGCCAGCAGTGAGCCGGGACAGAACAATGAGCAGTTCTTC. It yields the protein CASSEPGQNNEQFF.

This clonotype was counted at least ten times. The rearrangement uses TRBV6-5 and TRBJ2-2; D not resolved. Germline CDR1 MNHEY, CDR2 SVGAGI. Deletions cut 3 bases from V and 5 bases from J, with 7 bases between. This CDR3 region has 13 residues. The CDR3: CASSYLATGELFF. The DNA of the CDR3 is TGTGCCAGCAGTTATCTGGCGACCGGGGAGCTGTTTTTT.

This clonotype showed up many times. The chain carries TRBV7-6 and TRBJ2-3; TRBD2 matches 8 bases. V lost 2 bases to trimming and J lost 3 bases; unmatched junction nucleotides: 4. CDR3 length: 15 amino acids. The germline V gene has CDR1 SGHVS and CDR2 FNYEAQ. DNA for the CDR3: TGTGCCAGCAGCTTAAGCGGGAGCGGTACAGATACGCAGTATTTT. Translation: CASSLSGSGTDTQYF.

The V and J genes are TRBV6-4 and TRBJ1-2; TRBD1 agrees at 9 bases. Losses at the gene ends were 2 bases for V and 3 bases for J; bases not matched to a gene: 7. CDR1 is MRHNA, CDR2 SNTAGT, per germline. The CDR3 is 16 residues long. CDR3 sequence (DNA): TGTGCCAGCAGTGACCGGAAACGGACAGGGGACTATGGCTACACCTTC. Protein sequence: CASSDRKRTGDYGYTF.

This clonotype has a count of ten or more. The J gene is TRBJ2-7, the V gene TRBV7-9; 8 bases map to TRBD1. Germline assignment: CDR1 SEHNR and CDR2 FQNEAQ (reference sequence). V dropped 3 bases and J dropped 6; count of bases not matched to a gene: 10. The CDR3 is made up of 15 amino acids. CDR3 coding DNA: TGTGCCAGCAGCTTGGTGACCGGGACAGGAGGCGAGCAGTACTTC. Translating gives CASSLVTGTGGEQYF.

This clonotype showed up just a few times. The rearrangement links TRBV30 to TRBJ1-1; D is unresolved. The germline CDR1 and CDR2 sequences are GTSNPN and SVGIG (reference sequence). There are 12 residues in the CDR3. The V and J ends lost 5 bases and 1 base respectively, with 8 bases between them. CDR3 DNA sequence: TGTGCCTGGGGGCCACAGAACACTGAAGCTTTCTTT. Translating it yields CAWGPQNTEAFF.

This chain links TRBV6-6 with TRBJ1-1, with a possible D match to TRBD1 (5 bases). Trimming removed 5 bases from V and 1 base from J, with 17 bases in between. Germline V gene data show CDR1 as MNHNY and CDR2 as SVGAGI (reference sequence). CDR3 length: 16 amino acids. CDR3 nucleotides: TGTGCCAGCAGTCCACCTTCCGGGGGACCGAACACTGAAGCTTTCTTT. Protein sequence: CASSPPSGGPNTEAFF.

The CDR3 DNA is TGTGCCAGCAGCTTGCCCCCAGAGGGTGGGTATACGCAGTATTTT. Protein sequence: CASSLPPEGGYTQYF. The rearrangement joins TRBV5-5 to TRBJ2-3; TRBD2 might be the D (5 bases). The CDR3 totals 15 residues. The V and J ends lost 1 base and 7 bases respectively, with 16 bases between them. Germline V gives CDR1 SGHKS, CDR2 YYEKEE (reference sequence).

The chain combines TRBV11-3 with TRBJ2-1; perhaps TRBD2 as D (5 bases). Germline assignment: CDR1 SGHNT and CDR2 YENEEA. V was cut by 1 base and J by 5 bases, with 12 bases left in between. This CDR3 contains 15 residues. CDR3: CASSLGRTQNNEQFF. The CDR3 DNA is TGTGCCAGCAGCTTAGGGAGGACTCAGAACAATGAGCAGTTCTTC.

Worth noting for this clonotype: At one boundary the junction diverges from the germline segment, which might be a read error. As DNA, the CDR3 is TGTCCCAGCAACAACAGGGCGGGGGACACTGAAGCTTTCTTT. Residues: CPSNNRAGDTEAFF. This chain joins TRBV3-1 and TRBJ1-1; maybe TRBD1 (6 bases). This CDR3 is 14 amino acids long. Germline assignment: CDR1 LGHDT and CDR2 YNNKEL (reference sequence).

By sample share, this clonotype is medium-sized. In nucleotides, the CDR3 is TGTGCCTGGAGTGCTCTCGGGGATACGCAGTATTTT. It codes for CAWSALGDTQYF. This chain links TRBV30 with TRBJ2-3; no firm D call. Germline CDR1 reads GTSNPN; CDR2 reads SVGIG (reference sequence). The CDR3 loop spans 12 amino acids. V lost 1 base and J 6 bases, leaving 8 bases between the germline ends.

This clonotype was counted ten times or more. The genes are TRBV29-1 and TRBJ1-2, with D perhaps matching TRBD1 (6 bases). Trimming left V 7 bases short and J 3 bases short, with 18 bases between. CDR3 size: 14 residues. CDR1 and CDR2 from the germline V gene are SQVTM and ANQGSEA. This chain's CDR3 is CSATALPGDYGYTF. CDR3 bases: TGCAGCGCAACCGCCCTGCCAGGGGACTATGGCTACACCTTC.

The rearrangement links TRBV9 to TRBJ1-5; 8 bases map to TRBD1. Germline-derived CDR1 and CDR2 are SGDLS and YYNGEE. The CDR3 consists of 14 residues. J was trimmed by 3 bases and V by 4 bases; bases with no gene match: 3. CDR3 in DNA: TGTGCCAGCAGCTTGACAGGGGTCAATCAGCCCCAGCATTTT. Translation: CASSLTGVNQPQHF.